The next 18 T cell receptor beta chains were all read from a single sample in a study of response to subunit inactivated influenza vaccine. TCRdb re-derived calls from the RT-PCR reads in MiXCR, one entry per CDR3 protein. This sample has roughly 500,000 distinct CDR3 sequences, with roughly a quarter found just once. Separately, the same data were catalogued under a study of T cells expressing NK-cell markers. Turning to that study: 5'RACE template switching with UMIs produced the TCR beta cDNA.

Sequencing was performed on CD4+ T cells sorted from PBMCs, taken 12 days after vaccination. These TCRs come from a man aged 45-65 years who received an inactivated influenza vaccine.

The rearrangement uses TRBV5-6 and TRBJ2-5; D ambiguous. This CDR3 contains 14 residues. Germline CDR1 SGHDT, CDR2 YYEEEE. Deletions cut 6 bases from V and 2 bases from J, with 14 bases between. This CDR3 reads CASIKIGQQETQYF. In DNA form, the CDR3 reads TGTGCCAGCATCAAAATAGGGCAACAAGAGACCCAGTACTTC.

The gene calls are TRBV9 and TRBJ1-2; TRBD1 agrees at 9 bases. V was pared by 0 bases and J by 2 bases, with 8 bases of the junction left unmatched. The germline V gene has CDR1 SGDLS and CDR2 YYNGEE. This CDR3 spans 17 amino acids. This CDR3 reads CASSVGGGQGFNYGYTF. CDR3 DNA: TGTGCCAGCAGCGTAGGTGGAGGACAGGGGTTCAACTATGGCTACACCTTC.

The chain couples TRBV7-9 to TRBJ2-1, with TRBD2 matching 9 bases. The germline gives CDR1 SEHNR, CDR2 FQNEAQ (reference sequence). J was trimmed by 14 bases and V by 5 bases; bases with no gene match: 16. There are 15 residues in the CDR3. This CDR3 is CASSHRAGGPASKFF. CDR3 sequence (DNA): TGTGCCAGCAGCCATCGGGCGGGAGGGCCCGCTAGTAAGTTCTTC.

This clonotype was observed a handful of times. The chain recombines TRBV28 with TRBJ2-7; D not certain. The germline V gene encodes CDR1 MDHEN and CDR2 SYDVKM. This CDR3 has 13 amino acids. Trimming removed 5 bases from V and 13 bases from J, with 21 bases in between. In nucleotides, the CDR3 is TGTGCCAGCAGTACTCTCCTTGACCCTCGTAAATACTTC. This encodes CASSTLLDPRKYF. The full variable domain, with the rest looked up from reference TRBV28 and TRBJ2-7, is DVKVTQSSRYLVKRTGEKVFLECVQDMDHENMFWYRQDPGLGLRLIYFSYDVKMKEKGDIPEGYSVSREKKERFSLILESASTNQTSMYLCASSTLLDPRKYFGPGTRLTVT.

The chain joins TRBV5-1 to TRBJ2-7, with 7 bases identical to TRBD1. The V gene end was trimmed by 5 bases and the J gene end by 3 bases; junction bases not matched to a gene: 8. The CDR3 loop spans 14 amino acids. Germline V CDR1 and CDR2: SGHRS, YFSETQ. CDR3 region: CASRAGTDFYEQYF. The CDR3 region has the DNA TGCGCCAGCAGGGCCGGGACAGATTTCTACGAGCAGTACTTC.

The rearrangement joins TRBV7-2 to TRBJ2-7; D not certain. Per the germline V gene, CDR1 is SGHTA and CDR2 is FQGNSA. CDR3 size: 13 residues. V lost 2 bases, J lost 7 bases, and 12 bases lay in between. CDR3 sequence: CASSLLLLGEQYF. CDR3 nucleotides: TGTGCCAGCAGCTTACTATTGTTAGGGGAGCAGTACTTC.

The CDR3 nucleotides are TGTGCCAGCAGCTATGGCAGGGCCACCGGGGAGCTGTTTTTT. Amino acid sequence: CASSYGRATGELFF. The rearrangement uses TRBV7-2 and TRBJ2-2; D may be TRBD1 (5 bases). This CDR3 spans 14 amino acids. The ends were cut back, 4 bases at V and 4 bases at J, with 10 bases in the middle. Germline assignment: CDR1 SGHTA and CDR2 FQGNSA. The complete variable domain, with remaining parts taken from reference TRBV7-2 and TRBJ2-2, reads GAGVSQSPSNKVTEKGKDVELRCDPISGHTALYWYRQSLGQGLEFLIYFQGNSAPDKSGLPSDRFSAERTGGSVSTLTIQRTQQEDSAVYLCASSYGRATGELFFGEGSRLTVL.

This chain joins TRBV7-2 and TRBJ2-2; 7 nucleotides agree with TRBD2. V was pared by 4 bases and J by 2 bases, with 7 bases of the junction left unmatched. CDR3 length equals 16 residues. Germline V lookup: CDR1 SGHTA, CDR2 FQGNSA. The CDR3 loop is CASSYIAGPNTGELFF. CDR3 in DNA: TGTGCCAGCAGCTACATAGCGGGTCCCAACACCGGGGAGCTGTTTTTT.

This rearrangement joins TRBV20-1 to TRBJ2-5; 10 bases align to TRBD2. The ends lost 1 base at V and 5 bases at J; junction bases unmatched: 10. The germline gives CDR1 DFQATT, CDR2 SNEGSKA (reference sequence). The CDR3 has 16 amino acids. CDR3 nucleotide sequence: TGCAGTGCTAGAGTAGCCAGCGGGAGGGTTCACGAGACCCAGTACTTC. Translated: CSARVASGRVHETQYF.

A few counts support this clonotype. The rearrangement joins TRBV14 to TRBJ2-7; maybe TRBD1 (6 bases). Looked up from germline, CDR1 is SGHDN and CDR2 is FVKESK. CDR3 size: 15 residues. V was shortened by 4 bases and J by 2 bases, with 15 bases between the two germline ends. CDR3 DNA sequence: TGTGCCAGCAGCCCCGGGGACAACCGCGCCTACGAGCAGTACTTC. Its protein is CASSPGDNRAYEQYF.

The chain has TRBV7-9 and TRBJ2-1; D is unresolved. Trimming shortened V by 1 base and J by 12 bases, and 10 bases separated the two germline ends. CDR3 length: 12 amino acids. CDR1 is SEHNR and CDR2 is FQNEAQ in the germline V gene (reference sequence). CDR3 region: CASSLDSVGQFF. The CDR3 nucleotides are TGTGCCAGCAGCTTAGACTCAGTAGGGCAGTTCTTC.

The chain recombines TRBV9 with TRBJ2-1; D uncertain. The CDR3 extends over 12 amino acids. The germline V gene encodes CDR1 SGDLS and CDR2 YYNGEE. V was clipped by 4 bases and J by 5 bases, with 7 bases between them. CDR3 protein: CASSPANNEQFF. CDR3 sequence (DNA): TGTGCCAGCAGCCCCGCCAACAATGAGCAGTTCTTC.

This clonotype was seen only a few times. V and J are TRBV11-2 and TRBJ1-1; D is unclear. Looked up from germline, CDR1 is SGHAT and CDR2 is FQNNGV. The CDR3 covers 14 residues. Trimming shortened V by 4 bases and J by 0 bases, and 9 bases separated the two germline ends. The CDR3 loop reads CASSYDTVNTEAFF. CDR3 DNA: TGTGCCAGCAGCTATGACACAGTGAACACTGAAGCTTTCTTT. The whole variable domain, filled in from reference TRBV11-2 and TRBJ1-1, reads EAGVAQSPRYKIIEKRQSVAFWCNPISGHATLYWYQQILGQGPKLLIQFQNNGVVDDSQLPKDRFSAERLKGVDSTLKIQPAKLEDSAVYLCASSYDTVNTEAFFGQGTRLTVV.

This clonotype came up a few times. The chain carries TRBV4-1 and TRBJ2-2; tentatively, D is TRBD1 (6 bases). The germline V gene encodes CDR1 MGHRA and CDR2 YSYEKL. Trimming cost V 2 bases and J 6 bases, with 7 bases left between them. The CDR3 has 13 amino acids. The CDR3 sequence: CASSQTGSGELFF. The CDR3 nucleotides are TGCGCCAGCAGCCAAACAGGGTCCGGGGAGCTGTTTTTT.

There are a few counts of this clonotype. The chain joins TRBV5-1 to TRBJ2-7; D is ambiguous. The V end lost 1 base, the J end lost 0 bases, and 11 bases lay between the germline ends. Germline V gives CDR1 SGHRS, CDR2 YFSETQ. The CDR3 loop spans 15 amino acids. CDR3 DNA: TGCGCCAGCAGCTTGAGCCCCGGTGACTCCTACGAGCAGTACTTC. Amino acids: CASSLSPGDSYEQYF.

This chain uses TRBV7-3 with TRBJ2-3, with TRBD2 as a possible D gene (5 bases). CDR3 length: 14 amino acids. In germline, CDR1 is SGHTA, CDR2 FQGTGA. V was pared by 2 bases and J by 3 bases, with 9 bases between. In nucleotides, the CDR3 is TGTGCCAGCAGCTTATTTCGGGAAACAGATACGCAGTATTTT. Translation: CASSLFRETDTQYF.

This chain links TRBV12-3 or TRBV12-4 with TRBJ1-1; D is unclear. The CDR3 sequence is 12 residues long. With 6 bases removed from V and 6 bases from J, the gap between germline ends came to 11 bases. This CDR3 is CASSPRGSEAFF. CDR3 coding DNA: TGTGCCAGCAGCCCCCGTGGGTCTGAAGCTTTCTTT.

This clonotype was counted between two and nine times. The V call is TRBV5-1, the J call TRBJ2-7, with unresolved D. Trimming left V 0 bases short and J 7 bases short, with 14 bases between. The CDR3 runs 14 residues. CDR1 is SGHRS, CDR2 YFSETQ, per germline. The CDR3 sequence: CASSLEVVGSEQYF. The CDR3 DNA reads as TGCGCCAGCAGCTTGGAGGTTGTCGGTAGTGAGCAGTACTTC.